This T cell receptor (beta chain) was profiled in a study of blood T cell repertoires in COVID-19. Method: immunoSEQ multiplex PCR; TCRdb's copy keeps in-frame clones and lacks some. The table shows roughly 270,000 clones, with roughly 80% occurring only once. Remarks on this clone: Other DNA variants within this sample encode the same CDR3.

This CDR3 is 14 amino acids long. Trimming cost V 2 bases and J 5 bases; bases outside gene matches: 3. CDR1 is SGHRS, CDR2 YFSETQ, per germline. Adults between roughly 18 and 95 years of age took part from about two dozen US areas. Clinical history as reported by participants underpinned cohort assignment. A COVID-19 case had been met by exposed participants during the 2 weeks before study entry. The sample taken for sequencing was PBMCs or T cells enriched from blood (not recorded which). The TCR originated in a man aged 40-50 years who had been exposed to COVID-19. The chain is built from TRBV5-1 and TRBJ1-5; 8 nucleotides line up with TRBD1. The CDR3 bases are TGCGCCAGCAGCTTAGGACAGGGAGATCAGCCCCAGCATTTT. It codes for CASSLGQGDQPQHF. Combining the CDR3 with reference TRBV5-1 and TRBJ1-5 gives the whole variable domain KAGVTQTPRYLIKTRGQQVTLSCSPISGHRSVSWYQQTPGQGLQFLFEYFSETQRNKGNFPGRFSGRQFSNSRSEMNVSTLELGDSALYLCASSLGQGDQPQHFGDGTRLSIL.